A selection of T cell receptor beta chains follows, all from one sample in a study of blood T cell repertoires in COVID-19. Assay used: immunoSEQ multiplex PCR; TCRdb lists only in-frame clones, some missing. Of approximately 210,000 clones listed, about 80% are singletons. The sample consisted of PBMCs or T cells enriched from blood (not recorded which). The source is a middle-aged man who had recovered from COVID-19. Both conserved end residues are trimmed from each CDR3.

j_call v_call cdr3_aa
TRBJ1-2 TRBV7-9 ASSYSDYGYT
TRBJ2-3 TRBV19 ASSRGTGADTQY
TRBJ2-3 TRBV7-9 ASSSPSGRTTDTQY
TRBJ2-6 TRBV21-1 ASSTFGTGRCGANVLT
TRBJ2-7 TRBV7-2 ASSLSAYEQY
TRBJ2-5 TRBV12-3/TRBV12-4 ASRYEQETQY
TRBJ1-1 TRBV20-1 SASGGPEAF
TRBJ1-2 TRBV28 ASSFIPPVYGYT
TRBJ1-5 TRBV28 ASSLRVQPQH
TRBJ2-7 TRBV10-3 AISEAAIRDTASEQY
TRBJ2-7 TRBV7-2 ASSLLAGAPSEGYEQY
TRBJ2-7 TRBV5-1 ASSLGTGLYEQY
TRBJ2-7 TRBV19 ASSNLVLREQY
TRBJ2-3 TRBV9 ASRLGLAGTDTQY
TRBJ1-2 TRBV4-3 ASSNIGGQITNYGYT
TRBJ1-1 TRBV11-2 ASSLGAHRRSKDTEAF
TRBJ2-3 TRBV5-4 ASSLGGQDLRATQY
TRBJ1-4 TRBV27 ATADRGRSTNEKLF
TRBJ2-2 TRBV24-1 ATSSGFGELF
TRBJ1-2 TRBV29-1 SAPSSGVYGYT
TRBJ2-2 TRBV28 ASSLGRAHTGELF
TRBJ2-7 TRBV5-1 ASSLQGQGYHEQY
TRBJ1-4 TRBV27 ASSSRPGTGNEKLF
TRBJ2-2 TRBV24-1 ATSHPPGGVRTGELF
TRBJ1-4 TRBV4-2 ASSQVTYRGRGEKLF
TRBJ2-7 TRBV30 AWSGGRYEQY
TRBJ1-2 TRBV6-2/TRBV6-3 ASSPPGGFYGYT